This T cell receptor (beta chain) stems from a study of post-analysis software for immune sequencing data. Study summary: Included courses were relapsing-remitting and secondary progressive multiple sclerosis; progressive-relapsing multiple sclerosis was also included. Overall study results and limits: Multiple sclerosis patients had significantly lower normalized Chao1 diversity than controls. Five or six TRBV segments appeared more often in patients than in controls, and TRBV5-6, TRBV5-1 and TRBV20-1 were among these. Samples made in the same batch grouped tightly together by F measure.

Unique molecular identifiers had been added to the TCR beta cDNA libraries. cDNA molecules numbering roughly 0.5 million came from approximately 1 to 10 million T cells. TCRdb re-derived calls from the PCR reads in MiXCR, one entry per CDR3 protein. This table holds approximately 730,000 distinct CDR3 sequences, 46% found once. CDR3 length: 13 residues. Germline CDR1 is DFQATT and CDR2 is SNEGSKA (reference sequence). The V segment lost 4 bases and the J segment 6 bases; nucleotides outside the gene matches: 4. This clonotype showed up just a few times. Its cognate antigen is unknown. The specimen was blood. This chain uses TRBV20-1 with TRBJ1-5; 9 positions match TRBD1. The sequence was collected from a girl aged 5 to 17 with multiple sclerosis. The CDR3 bases are TGCAGTGCTACGGACAGGGGTCTTCAGCCCCAGCATTTT. As protein: CSATDRGLQPQHF.